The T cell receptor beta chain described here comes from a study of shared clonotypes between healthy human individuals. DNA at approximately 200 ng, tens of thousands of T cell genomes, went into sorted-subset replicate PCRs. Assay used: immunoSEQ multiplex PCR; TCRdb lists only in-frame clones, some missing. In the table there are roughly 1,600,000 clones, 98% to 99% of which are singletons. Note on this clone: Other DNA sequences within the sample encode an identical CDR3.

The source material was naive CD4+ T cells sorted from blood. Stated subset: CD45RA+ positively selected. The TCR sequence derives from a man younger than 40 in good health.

The CDR3, as DNA: TGTGCCAGCAGCCTAGCGGGAGTGCGGACCGGGGAGCTGTTTTTT. The encoded protein is CASSLAGVRTGELFF. The chain uses TRBV5-4 and TRBJ2-2, with 10 positions matching TRBD2. The CDR3 is made up of 15 amino acids. CDR1 and CDR2 (germline): SGHNT, YYREEE (reference sequence). V shed 4 bases and J 5 bases; nucleotides not matched to a gene: 5.